This T cell receptor (beta chain) stems from a study of CD8 T cells in Susac syndrome. CDR1 is LNHDA and CDR2 is SQIVND in the germline V gene (reference sequence). This CDR3 contains 12 residues. Unmatched junction bases numbered 5, after V lost 0 bases and J lost 16 bases. The RNA, about 0.45 to 1 ug, was put through reverse transcription using random hexamers. Across 54 Vbeta and 13 Jbeta, immunoSEQ multiplex PCR amplified TCR beta CDR3. MiXCR was run by TCRdb on the immunoSEQ multiplex PCR reads, yielding one entry per CDR3 protein. Counted here are 300,000 to 350,000 distinct CDR3 sequences, about 91% occurring once; the ten biggest clones make up 0.065%. While CD8+ and CD4+ T cells were isolated negatively, TEMRA cells were enriched by FACS.

V usage is TRBV19 and J usage is TRBJ2-1; 8 positions match TRBD2. Material: CD4+ T cells from PBMCs. This TCR was recovered from a human donor with multiple sclerosis. The CDR3 sequence: CASSIEGLVAFF. As DNA, the CDR3 is TGTGCCAGTAGTATAGAGGGACTAGTTGCTTTCTTC.